This entry describes one TCR beta chain. The sample comes from a study of identifying expanded T cells in peripheral blood. Measured with immunoSEQ multiplex PCR; TCRdb has only the in-frame clones, and not every one. The data hold approximately 110,000 clones, with around 89% observed a single time. V gave up 2 bases and J gave up 4 bases, with 5 bases separating them. The CDR3 sequence is 12 residues long. In germline, CDR1 is SEHNR, CDR2 FQNEAQ (reference sequence). This TCR was recovered from a person aged 18 to 75 in good health. The sequenced sample consisted of blood. The rearrangement uses TRBV7-9 and TRBJ1-2; unclear D gene. DNA for the CDR3: TGTGCCAGCAGCTTAACACCCTATGGCTACACCTTC. Protein product: CASSLTPYGYTF. Filled out from reference TRBV7-9 and TRBJ1-2, the complete variable domain reads DTGVSQNPRHKITKRGQNVTFRCDPISEHNRLYWYRQTLGQGPEFLTYFQNEAQLEKSRLLSDRFSAERPKGSFSTLEIQRTEQGDSAMYLCASSLTPYGYTFGSGTRLTVV.